This T cell receptor (beta chain) was sequenced during a study of Graves' ophthalmopathy and Graves' hyperthyroidism. Amplifying from RNA transcripts, the study obtained TCR beta CDR3 regions. HTBI primers primed a first-round RT-PCR, and a second-round multiplex PCR followed. TCRdb redid the calling of the multiplex PCR reads with MiXCR, one entry per CDR3 protein. The table records approximately 460,000 distinct CDR3 sequences, around 15% of them present only once. In its sample, this clonotype was seen many times. PBMCs were obtained from about 9.5 ml of fresh peripheral blood. V was cut by 0 bases and J by 7 bases, with 9 bases left in between. Germline V gene sequence: CDR1 WNHNN, CDR2 SYGVQD (reference sequence). CDR3 length equals 13 residues.

The source material was blood. The V call is TRBV10-1, the J call TRBJ2-5; D remains ambiguous. This sequence was found in a woman between 25 and 40 years old with Graves' ophthalmopathy. CDR3 coding DNA: TGCGCCAGCAGTGAGTCCATGGAAGGGACCCAGTACTTC. Translated: CASSESMEGTQYF.